This T cell receptor (beta chain) appears in the sequencing data of a study of cytomegalovirus exposure and HLA in healthy donors. Points from the study as a whole: Common viral pathogens (according to a later analysis) appeared linked to several of the most significant clusters. Most TCR sequences proved rare, with some public TCRs found in many donors.

With respect to this clone: The target antigen is unknown.

PCR primers comprised 60 Vbeta and 13 Jbeta primers. Profiling relied on immunoSEQ multiplex PCR, and the TCRdb table lists in-frame clones only, not all of them. Of roughly 120,000 clones listed, about 79% are singletons. Trimming cost V 4 bases and J 7 bases; bases outside gene matches: 12. CDR1 and CDR2 from the germline V gene are SGHTA and FQGNSA. The CDR3 runs to 17 residues. The sequenced sample consisted of PBMCs. The chain carries TRBV7-2 and TRBJ2-1, with 11 bases aligning to TRBD2. The receptor was isolated from a man aged 30 to 45 in good health and CMV-seropositive. CDR3 bases: TGTGCCAGCAGCTCCTGGGTCGTGGCTAGCGGGGGGAATGAGCAGTTCTTC. It is translated as CASSSWVVASGGNEQFF.